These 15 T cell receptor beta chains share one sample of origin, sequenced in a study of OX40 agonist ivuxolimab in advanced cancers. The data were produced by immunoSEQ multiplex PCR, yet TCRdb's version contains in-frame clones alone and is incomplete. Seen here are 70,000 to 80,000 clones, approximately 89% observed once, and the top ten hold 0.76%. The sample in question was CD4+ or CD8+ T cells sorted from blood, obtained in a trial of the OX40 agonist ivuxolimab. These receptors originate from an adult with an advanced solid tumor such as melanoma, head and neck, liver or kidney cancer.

The DNA of the CDR3 is TGTGCCATCAGAGGGACAGCCGCTAACTATGGCTACACCTTC. Translation: CAIRGTAANYGYTF. The chain has TRBV10-3 and TRBJ1-2; 7 bases are a match to TRBD1. CDR1 and CDR2 from the germline V gene are ENHRY and SYGVKD. CDR3 length equals 14 residues. V trimming: 6 bases; J trimming: 0 bases; junction bases outside the gene matches: 4.

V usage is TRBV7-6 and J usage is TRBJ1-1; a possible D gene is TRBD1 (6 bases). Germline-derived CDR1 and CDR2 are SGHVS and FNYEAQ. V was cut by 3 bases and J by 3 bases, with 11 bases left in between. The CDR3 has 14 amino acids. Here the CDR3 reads CASSFTGSDTEAFF. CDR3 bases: TGTGCCAGCAGCTTTACAGGGAGCGACACTGAAGCTTTCTTT.

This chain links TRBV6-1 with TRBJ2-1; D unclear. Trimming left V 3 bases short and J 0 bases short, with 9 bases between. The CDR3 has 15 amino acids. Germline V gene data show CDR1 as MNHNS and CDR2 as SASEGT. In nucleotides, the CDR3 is TGTGCCAGCAGTGATCTGTATAGCTCCTACAATGAGCAGTTCTTC. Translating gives CASSDLYSSYNEQFF.

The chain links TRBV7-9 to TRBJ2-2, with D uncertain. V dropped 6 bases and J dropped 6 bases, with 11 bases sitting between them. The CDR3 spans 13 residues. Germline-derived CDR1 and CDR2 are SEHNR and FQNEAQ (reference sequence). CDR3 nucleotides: TGTGCCAGCAGTCTACACCCGGCCGGGGAGCTGTTTTTT. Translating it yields CASSLHPAGELFF.

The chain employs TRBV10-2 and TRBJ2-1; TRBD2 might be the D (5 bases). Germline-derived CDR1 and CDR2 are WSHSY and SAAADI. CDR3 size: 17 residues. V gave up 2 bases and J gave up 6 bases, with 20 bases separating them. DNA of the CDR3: TGCGCCAGCAGTGAGGAGCGGAGAATTGTACTACGCAATGAGCAGTTCTTC. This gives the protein CASSEERRIVLRNEQFF.

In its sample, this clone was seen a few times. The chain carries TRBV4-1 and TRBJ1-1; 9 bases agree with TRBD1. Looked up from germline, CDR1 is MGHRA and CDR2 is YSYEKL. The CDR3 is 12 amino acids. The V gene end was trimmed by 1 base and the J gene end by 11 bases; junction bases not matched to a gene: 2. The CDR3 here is CASSQATGGAFF. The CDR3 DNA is TGCGCCAGCAGCCAAGCGACAGGGGGGGCTTTCTTT.

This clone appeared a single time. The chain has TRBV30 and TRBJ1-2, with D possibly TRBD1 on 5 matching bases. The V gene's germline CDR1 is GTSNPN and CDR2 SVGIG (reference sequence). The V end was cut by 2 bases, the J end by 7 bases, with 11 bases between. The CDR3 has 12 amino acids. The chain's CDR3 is CAWSLVGGGYTF. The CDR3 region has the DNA TGTGCCTGGAGTCTCGTTGGGGGTGGCTACACCTTC.

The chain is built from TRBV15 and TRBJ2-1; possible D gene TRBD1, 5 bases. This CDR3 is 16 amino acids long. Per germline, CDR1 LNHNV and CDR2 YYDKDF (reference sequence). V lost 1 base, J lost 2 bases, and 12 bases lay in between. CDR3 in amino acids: CATSRAPRVAYNEQFF. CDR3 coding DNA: TGTGCCACCAGCAGAGCGCCCAGGGTAGCCTACAATGAGCAGTTCTTC.

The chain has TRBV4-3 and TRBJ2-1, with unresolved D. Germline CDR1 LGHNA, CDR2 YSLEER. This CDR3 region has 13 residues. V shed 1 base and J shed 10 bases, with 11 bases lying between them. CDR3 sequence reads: CASSQVLASEQFF. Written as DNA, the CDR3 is TGCGCCAGCAGCCAAGTACTGGCCTCCGAGCAGTTCTTC.

CDR3 amino acids: CASSLFGQGPDMYQETQYF. CDR3 DNA sequence: TGTGCCAGCAGCCTATTCGGACAGGGCCCAGATATGTACCAAGAGACCCAGTACTTC. This chain uses TRBV11-2 with TRBJ2-5, with 8 bases fitting TRBD1. The CDR3 totals 19 residues. The trim removed 5 bases at V and 0 bases at J, leaving 17 bases unmatched. CDR1 is SGHAT, CDR2 FQNNGV, per germline.

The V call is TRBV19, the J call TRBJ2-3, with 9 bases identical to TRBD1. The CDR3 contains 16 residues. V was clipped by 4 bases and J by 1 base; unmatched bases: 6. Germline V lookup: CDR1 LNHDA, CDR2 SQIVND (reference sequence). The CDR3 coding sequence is TGTGCCAGTAGTAACAACGACAGGGGGGGCACAGATACGCAGTATTTT. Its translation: CASSNNDRGGTDTQYF.

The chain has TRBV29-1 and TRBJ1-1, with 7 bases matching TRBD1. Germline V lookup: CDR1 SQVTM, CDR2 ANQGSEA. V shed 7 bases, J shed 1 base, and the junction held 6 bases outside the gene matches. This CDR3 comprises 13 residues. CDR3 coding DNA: TGCAGCGCTCTGACAGGGCGGAACACTGAAGCTTTCTTT. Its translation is CSALTGRNTEAFF.

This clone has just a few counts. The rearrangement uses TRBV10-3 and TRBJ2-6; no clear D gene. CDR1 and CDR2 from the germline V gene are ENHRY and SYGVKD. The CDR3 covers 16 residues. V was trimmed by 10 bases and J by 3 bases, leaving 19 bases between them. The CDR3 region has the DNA TGTGCCACCGAGGCAGGCCTCAAGGGTGGGGCCAACGTCCTGACTTTC. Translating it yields CATEAGLKGGANVLTF.

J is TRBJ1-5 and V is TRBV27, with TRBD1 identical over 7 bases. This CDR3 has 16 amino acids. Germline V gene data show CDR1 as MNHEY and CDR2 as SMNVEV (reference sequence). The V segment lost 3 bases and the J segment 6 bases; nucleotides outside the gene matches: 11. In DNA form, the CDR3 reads TGTGCCAGCAGTTTGATCGGGACAGTCGATCGTCAGCCCCAGCATTTT. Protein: CASSLIGTVDRQPQHF.

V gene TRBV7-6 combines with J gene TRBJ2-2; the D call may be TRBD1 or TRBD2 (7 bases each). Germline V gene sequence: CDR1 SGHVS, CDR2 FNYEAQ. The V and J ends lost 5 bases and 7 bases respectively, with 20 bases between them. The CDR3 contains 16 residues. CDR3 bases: TGTGCCAGCAGCCCCCGCCTCAGGGGGGGCGGCGGGGAGCTGTTTTTT. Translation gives CASSPRLRGGGGELFF.